This entry lists 30 T cell receptor beta chains sequenced from one sample in a study of OX40 agonist ivuxolimab in advanced cancers. TCRdb's copy holds only in-frame clones and misses some; the assay was immunoSEQ multiplex PCR. This sample has roughly 79,000 clones, with roughly 90% found just once. The material sequenced was CD4+ or CD8+ T cells sorted from blood, taken in a trial of the OX40 agonist ivuxolimab. These receptors originate from an adult with an advanced solid tumor such as melanoma, head and neck, liver or kidney cancer.

The chain couples TRBV4-1 to TRBJ2-1; 12 bases are shared with TRBD2. CDR1 is MGHRA and CDR2 is YSYEKL in the germline V gene. After removal of 2 bases from V and 7 bases from J, the junction contained 6 bases not matched to a gene. The length of the CDR3 is 16 residues. Here the CDR3 reads CASSQTTSGGPNEQFF. The CDR3 DNA reads TGCGCCAGCAGCCAAACGACTAGCGGGGGACCTAATGAGCAGTTCTTC.

V gene TRBV5-1 combines with J gene TRBJ2-3, with TRBD2 as a possible D gene (7 bases). The V gene's germline CDR1 is SGHRS and CDR2 YFSETQ. The CDR3 runs 16 residues. Trimming removed 1 base at V and 6 bases at J, with 18 bases between. CDR3 nucleotide sequence: TGCGCCAGCAGCTTGTTGCGAGCAGGGGAGGGTGATACGCAGTATTTT. Translation gives CASSLLRAGEGDTQYF.

This rearrangement joins TRBV6-1 to TRBJ1-4, with D possibly being TRBD1 (5 bases). Trimming took off 10 bases at V and 3 bases at J, with 15 bases between the two ends. The CDR3 runs to 14 residues. Germline V CDR1 and CDR2: MNHNS, SASEGT. As DNA, the CDR3 is TGTGCCACCCTACGGGGCCAGTCTAATGAAAAACTGTTTTTT. This codes for CATLRGQSNEKLFF.

V is TRBV11-2 and J is TRBJ2-1; D gene ambiguous. The CDR3 runs to 15 residues. Germline CDR1 and CDR2: SGHAT and FQNNGV. The V end was cut by 5 bases, the J end by 3 bases, with 14 bases between. CDR3 nucleotide sequence: TGTGCCAGCAGCGTTCTCAGTGAAGGCTACAATGAGCAGTTCTTC. Translation: CASSVLSEGYNEQFF.

The CDR3 here is CASSLAALGDTQYF. The CDR3 nucleotides are TGTGCCAGCAGCCTCGCCGCGTTAGGGGATACGCAGTATTTT. The chain links TRBV9 to TRBJ2-3; the D is unclear. The germline gives CDR1 SGDLS, CDR2 YYNGEE. The CDR3 has 14 residues. Trimming pared 4 bases from V and 6 bases from J, leaving 15 bases between.

This clone was detected only once. The gene calls are TRBV11-2 and TRBJ2-7; TRBD1 matches at 8 bases. The CDR3 loop spans 14 amino acids. The junction had 1 base not matched to a gene; V was cut back by 3 bases and J by 0 bases. Germline-derived CDR1 and CDR2 are SGHAT and FQNNGV. DNA of the CDR3: TGTGCCAGCAGCTTCGGGACAGGCTCCTACGAGCAGTACTTC. Amino acid sequence: CASSFGTGSYEQYF.

In this sample, this clone turned up once. V is TRBV4-1 and J is TRBJ2-7; tentative D call: TRBD1 (5 bases). The germline gives CDR1 MGHRA, CDR2 YSYEKL. This CDR3 comprises 13 residues. Trimming shortened V by 9 bases and J by 0 bases, and 12 bases separated the two germline ends. CDR3 nucleotide sequence: TGCGCCAGAAGGGGTGGGGTCTCCTACGAGCAGTACTTC. It specifies CARRGGVSYEQYF.

The chain carries TRBV5-1 and TRBJ1-1, with D possibly TRBD1 on 6 matching bases. Germline CDR1 reads SGHRS; CDR2 reads YFSETQ. This CDR3 contains 14 residues. Trimming stripped 0 bases from V and 4 bases from J, with 10 bases between. CDR3 residues: CASSLDRAGTEAFF. The CDR3 DNA reads as TGCGCCAGCAGCTTGGACAGGGCTGGCACTGAAGCTTTCTTT.

The V gene is TRBV2, the J gene TRBJ1-3; the D gene is possibly TRBD1 (5 bases). The V gene's germline CDR1 is SNHLY and CDR2 FYNNEI. Trimming took 5 bases from V and 4 from J, leaving 15 bases between them. The CDR3 contains 15 residues. This CDR3 is CASSFGGDRGNTIYF. CDR3 nucleotide sequence: TGTGCCAGCAGTTTCGGGGGGGACCGAGGAAACACCATATATTTT. The full variable domain, its missing parts supplied by reference TRBV2 and TRBJ1-3, is EPEVTQTPSHQVTQMGQEVILRCVPISNHLYFYWYRQILGQKVEFLVSFYNNEISEKSEIFDDQFSVERPDGSNFTLKIRSTKLEDSAMYFCASSFGGDRGNTIYFGEGSWLTVV.

J is TRBJ1-4 and V is TRBV28; 9 nucleotides align to TRBD1. The V gene end was trimmed by 6 bases and the J gene end by 8 bases; junction bases not matched to a gene: 7. CDR3 size: 14 residues. Per germline, CDR1 MDHEN and CDR2 SYDVKM. The CDR3 region has the DNA TGTGCCAGCAGCTTTAACAGGGGGCAAGAAAAACTGTTTTTT. It is translated as CASSFNRGQEKLFF.

The chain employs TRBV5-1 and TRBJ2-2, with D unresolved. V lost 4 bases, J lost 5 bases, and 15 bases lay in between. The CDR3 has 15 amino acids. Germline assignment: CDR1 SGHRS and CDR2 YFSETQ. CDR3 sequence reads: CASSKTVKETGELFF. Here the CDR3 DNA reads TGCGCCAGCAGCAAGACGGTAAAGGAAACCGGGGAGCTGTTTTTT.

The rearrangement joins TRBV29-1 to TRBJ1-1; 7 bases agree with TRBD1. J lost 2 bases, V lost 7 bases, and 7 bases had no gene match. CDR1 and CDR2 (germline): SQVTM, ANQGSEA. The CDR3 covers 13 residues. The DNA of the CDR3 is TGCAGCGCCAGGGGAGGGGGCAACACTGAAGCTTTCTTT. Translated: CSARGGGNTEAFF.

The chain carries TRBV27 and TRBJ2-3; the match to TRBD2 covers 10 bases. V lost 10 bases to trimming and J lost 6 bases; unmatched junction nucleotides: 10. CDR1 and CDR2 (germline): MNHEY, SMNVEV (reference sequence). The CDR3 contains 14 residues. CDR3 sequence reads: CAIPLGLASDTQYF. Here the CDR3 DNA reads TGTGCCATCCCTTTGGGACTAGCGTCTGATACGCAGTATTTT.

The chain uses TRBV5-1 and TRBJ2-3, with D perhaps matching TRBD2 (5 bases). CDR1 and CDR2 from the germline V gene are SGHRS and YFSETQ. Trimming cost V 0 bases and J 2 bases, with 7 bases left between them. This CDR3 has 14 residues. CDR3 coding DNA: TGCGCCAGCAGCTTGGCACTAGACACAGATACGCAGTATTTT. It specifies CASSLALDTDTQYF.

This chain joins TRBV6-1 and TRBJ2-7; 7 nucleotides match TRBD1. Germline values: CDR1 MNHNS, CDR2 SASEGT. This CDR3 spans 15 amino acids. The ends lost 1 base at V and 0 bases at J; junction bases unmatched: 3. DNA for the CDR3: TGTGCCAGCAGTGAAGGACAGGGATACTCCTACGAGCAGTACTTC. Translated: CASSEGQGYSYEQYF.

The gene calls are TRBV7-6 and TRBJ2-1; 9 nucleotides match TRBD2. The CDR3 consists of 17 residues. V shed 1 base, J shed 4 bases, and the junction held 8 bases outside the gene matches. Germline loops: CDR1 SGHVS, CDR2 FNYEAQ. The CDR3, as DNA: TGTGCCAGCAGCTTAGGGGTAGCGGGAGCCCGTTACAATGAGCAGTTCTTC. It is translated as CASSLGVAGARYNEQFF.

This sequence joins TRBV20-1 and TRBJ1-1; the D is unclear. Germline assignment: CDR1 DFQATT and CDR2 SNEGSKA (reference sequence). Trimming left V 1 base short and J 4 bases short, with 4 bases between. The CDR3 length is 11 residues. CDR3 nucleotide sequence: TGCAGTGCTAGAGCCGGCACTGAAGCTTTCTTT. It yields the protein CSARAGTEAFF.

V usage is TRBV6-5 and J usage is TRBJ1-2, with a weak D call TRBD1 (6 bases). CDR3 length equals 15 residues. CDR1 and CDR2 (germline): MNHEY, SVGAGI. Trimming cost V 4 bases and J 2 bases, with 14 bases left between them. The CDR3 spells CASSFHRDLNYGYTF. The CDR3 DNA reads as TGTGCCAGCAGTTTTCACAGGGATTTGAACTATGGCTACACCTTC.

The chain links TRBV19 to TRBJ1-5; possibly TRBD1 for D (5 bases). Germline CDR1 LNHDA, CDR2 SQIVND (reference sequence). This CDR3 is built from 15 residues. V was clipped by 3 bases and J by 1 base, with 10 bases between them. In nucleotides, the CDR3 is TGTGCCAGTAGTATCTGGGGGAGCAGCAATCAGCCCCAGCATTTT. This encodes CASSIWGSSNQPQHF.

The chain joins TRBV5-1 to TRBJ2-3; the match to TRBD2 covers 9 bases. This CDR3 has 15 residues. V shed 4 bases, J shed 3 bases, and the junction held 6 bases outside the gene matches. The germline CDR1 and CDR2 sequences are SGHRS and YFSETQ. For the CDR3, the DNA is TGCGCCAGCAGCGCGACTAGCGGTAGGACAGATACGCAGTATTTT. As protein: CASSATSGRTDTQYF.

The chain has TRBV30 and TRBJ2-7, with a weak D call TRBD2 (6 bases). Trimming took 0 bases from V and 4 from J, leaving 16 bases between them. The V gene's germline CDR1 is GTSNPN and CDR2 SVGIG (reference sequence). The CDR3 spans 15 residues. CDR3 DNA sequence: TGTGCCTGGAGTGTAGATCCCCGGGGGAGTTACGAGCAGTACTTC. Translated, it gives CAWSVDPRGSYEQYF.

The chain carries TRBV7-6 and TRBJ2-3; no clear D. The ends were cut back, 0 bases at V and 2 bases at J, with 6 bases in the middle. CDR1 is SGHVS, CDR2 FNYEAQ, per germline. The CDR3 sequence is 14 residues long. CDR3 DNA: TGTGCCAGCAGCTTAGCGGGATTCACAGATACGCAGTATTTT. This sequence encodes CASSLAGFTDTQYF.

The rearrangement links TRBV7-2 to TRBJ1-1, with 9 bases that match TRBD1. CDR3 length: 14 residues. In germline, CDR1 is SGHTA, CDR2 FQGNSA. V gave up 5 bases and J gave up 8 bases; unmatched junction bases: 9. CDR3 amino acids: CASSQNTGGVEAFF. The CDR3, as DNA: TGTGCCAGCAGCCAAAACACAGGGGGCGTAGAAGCTTTCTTT.

This clone occurred a few times. J is TRBJ1-2 and V is TRBV6-5, with 8 nucleotides matching TRBD1. CDR1 is MNHEY and CDR2 is SVGAGI in the germline V gene. This CDR3 spans 14 amino acids. V shed 7 bases and J 8 bases; nucleotides not matched to a gene: 12. The CDR3 is CASISTGEGGGYTF. CDR3 DNA sequence: TGTGCCAGCATTTCGACAGGGGAGGGAGGGGGCTACACCTTC.

The rearrangement uses TRBV7-2 and TRBJ2-2; 7 nucleotides agree with TRBD1. The CDR3 sequence is 16 residues long. Per germline, CDR1 SGHTA and CDR2 FQGNSA. J gave up 7 bases and V 1 base, and 9 bases lay outside the gene matches. The CDR3 nucleotides are TGTGCCAGCAGCTTAGATGGGGACAGTGCGAGCGGGGAGCTGTTTTTT. Its translation: CASSLDGDSASGELFF.

The chain couples TRBV7-2 to TRBJ2-7, with D uncertain. Trimming removed 5 bases from V and 1 base from J, with 9 bases in between. Germline CDR1 reads SGHTA; CDR2 reads FQGNSA. The CDR3 has 13 amino acids. DNA for the CDR3: TGTGCCAGCAGCCCATTTCAATCCTACGAGCAGTACTTC. Amino acid sequence: CASSPFQSYEQYF.

This clone was seen only once. The genes are TRBV29-1 and TRBJ2-3, with D perhaps matching TRBD1 or TRBD2 (7 bases each). Trimming left V 2 bases short and J 2 bases short, with 14 bases between. The CDR3 is made up of 15 amino acids. Germline V lookup: CDR1 SQVTM, CDR2 ANQGSEA. CDR3 sequence: CSVEQGGPSTDTQYF. The CDR3 DNA sequence: TGCAGCGTTGAACAGGGGGGGCCTTCCACAGATACGCAGTATTTT.

The chain uses TRBV5-8 and TRBJ2-3, with 13 bases fitting TRBD2. Germline assignment: CDR1 SGHTS and CDR2 YDEGEE. CDR3 length: 17 amino acids. V dropped 4 bases and J dropped 3; count of bases not matched to a gene: 8. CDR3 coding DNA: TGTGCCAGCAGCCACGCGCCGGGACTAGCGGGGACAGATACGCAGTATTTT. Translated: CASSHAPGLAGTDTQYF.

J is TRBJ1-2 and V is TRBV5-5, with D possibly TRBD1 on 5 matching bases. The V gene lost 4 bases and the J gene lost 8 bases, with 18 bases spanning the gap. Per the germline V gene, CDR1 is SGHKS and CDR2 is YYEKEE (reference sequence). This CDR3 spans 14 amino acids. CDR3 sequence (DNA): TGTGCCAGCAGCCCCTCGACAGAGCCACTAGGCTACACCTTC. It is translated as CASSPSTEPLGYTF.

The V call is TRBV2, the J call TRBJ2-2; 12 bases agree with TRBD2. The V and J ends lost 4 bases and 0 bases, in that order; junction bases with no gene match: 3. The CDR3 runs to 17 residues. The germline V gene encodes CDR1 SNHLY and CDR2 FYNNEI. CDR3: CASSARTSGANTGELFF. CDR3 sequence (DNA): TGTGCCAGCAGTGCTCGGACTAGCGGGGCGAACACCGGGGAGCTGTTTTTT.